This TCR beta chain was captured by sequencing in a study of T-cell memory formation after mild COVID-19. Germline values: CDR1 SGDLS, CDR2 YYNGEE. The CDR3 sequence is 15 residues long. V lost 0 bases to trimming and J lost 4 bases; unmatched junction nucleotides: 6. The table lists this clonotype with many counts. Its cognate antigen is unknown. Points from the study as a whole: The study detected some responding clones in pre-infection memory, suggesting cross-reactive memory joined. The main location of contracting CD4+ clones was CM and EM, and that of contracting CD8+ clones was EMRA.

MiXCR was run by TCRdb on the 5' RACE reads, yielding one entry per CDR3 protein. This table has more than 80,000 distinct CDR3 sequences, about a sixth appearing once. The sequenced material came from PBMCs or a T cell subset sorted from them (not recorded which). The chain is built from TRBV9 and TRBJ2-7; 8 nucleotides line up with TRBD2. This TCR came from an adult woman who had mild COVID-19 (a few samples of this study predate the infection). Cell type and time point are not known. In DNA form, the CDR3 reads TGTGCCAGCAGCGTAGCGGGAGGGATACTTTACGAGCAGTACTTC. It specifies CASSVAGGILYEQYF.